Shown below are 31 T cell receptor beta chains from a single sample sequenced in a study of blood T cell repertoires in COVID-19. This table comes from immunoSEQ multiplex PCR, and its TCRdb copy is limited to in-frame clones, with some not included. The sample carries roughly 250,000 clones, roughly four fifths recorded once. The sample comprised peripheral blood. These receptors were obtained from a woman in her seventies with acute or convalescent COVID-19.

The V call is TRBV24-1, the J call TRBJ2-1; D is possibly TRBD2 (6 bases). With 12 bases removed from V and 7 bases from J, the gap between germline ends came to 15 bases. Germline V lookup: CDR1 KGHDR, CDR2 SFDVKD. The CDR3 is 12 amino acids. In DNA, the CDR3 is TGTGCCGCCGCCGGGCGGGGTAATGAGCAGTTCTTC. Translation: CAAAGRGNEQFF.

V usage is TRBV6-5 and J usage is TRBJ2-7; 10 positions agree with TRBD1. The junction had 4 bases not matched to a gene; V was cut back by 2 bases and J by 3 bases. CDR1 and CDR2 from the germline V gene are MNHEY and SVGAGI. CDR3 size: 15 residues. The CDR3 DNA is TGTGCCAGCAGTTACAGACAGGGGGCGATCTACGAGCAGTACTTC. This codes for CASSYRQGAIYEQYF.

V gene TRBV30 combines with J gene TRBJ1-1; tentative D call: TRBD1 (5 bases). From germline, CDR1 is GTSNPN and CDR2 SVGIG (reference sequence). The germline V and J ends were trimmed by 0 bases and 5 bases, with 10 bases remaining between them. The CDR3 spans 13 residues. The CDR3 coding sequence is TGTGCCTGGAGTGTACGGGGGGGGACTGAAGCTTTCTTT. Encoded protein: CAWSVRGGTEAFF. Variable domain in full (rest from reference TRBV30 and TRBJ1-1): SQTIHQWPATLVQPVGSPLSLECTVEGTSNPNLYWYRQAAGRGLQLLFYSVGIGQISSEVPQNLSASRPQDRQFILSSKKLLLSDSGFYLCAWSVRGGTEAFFGQGTRLTVV.

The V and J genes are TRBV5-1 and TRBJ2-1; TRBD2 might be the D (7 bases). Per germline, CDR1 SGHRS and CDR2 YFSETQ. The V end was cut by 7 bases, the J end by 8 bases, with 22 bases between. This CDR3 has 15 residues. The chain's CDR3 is CASSLGGGGRHEQFF. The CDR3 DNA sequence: TGCGCCAGCTCCTTGGGAGGGGGGGGCCGACATGAGCAGTTCTTC.

CDR3 protein: CASSGTLNTGELFF. CDR3 nucleotide sequence: TGCGCCAGCAGTGGGACATTGAACACCGGGGAGCTGTTTTTT. The chain is built from TRBV5-1 and TRBJ2-2; TRBD1 is a possible D gene (6 bases). V was cut by 5 bases and J by 1 base, with 9 bases left in between. The CDR3 has 14 residues. CDR1 is SGHRS, CDR2 YFSETQ, per germline.

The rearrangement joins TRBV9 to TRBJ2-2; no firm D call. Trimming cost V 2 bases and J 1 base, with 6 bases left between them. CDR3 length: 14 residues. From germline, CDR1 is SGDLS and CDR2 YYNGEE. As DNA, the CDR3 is TGTGCCAGCAGCGTTCGACAGAACACCGGGGAGCTGTTTTTT. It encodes CASSVRQNTGELFF.

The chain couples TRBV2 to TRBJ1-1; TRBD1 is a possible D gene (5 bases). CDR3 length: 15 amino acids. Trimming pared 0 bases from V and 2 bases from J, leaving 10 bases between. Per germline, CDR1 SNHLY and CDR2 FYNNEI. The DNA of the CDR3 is TGTGCCAGCAGTGAAGCTAGGGGCGCCAACACTGAAGCTTTCTTT. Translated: CASSEARGANTEAFF.

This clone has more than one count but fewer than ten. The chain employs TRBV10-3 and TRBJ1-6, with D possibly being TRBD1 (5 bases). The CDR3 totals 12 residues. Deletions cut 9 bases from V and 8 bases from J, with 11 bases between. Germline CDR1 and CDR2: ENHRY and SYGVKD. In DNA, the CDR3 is TGTGCCATGAAGGGGCAGGATTCACCCCTCCACTTT. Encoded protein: CAMKGQDSPLHF.

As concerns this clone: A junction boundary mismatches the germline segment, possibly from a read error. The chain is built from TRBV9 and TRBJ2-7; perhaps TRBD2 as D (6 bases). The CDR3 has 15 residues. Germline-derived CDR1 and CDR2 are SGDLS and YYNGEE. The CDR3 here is CASSVEGGPSSEQYF. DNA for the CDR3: TGTGCCAGCAGCGTAGAAGGAGGGCCTTCCTCCGAGCAGTACTTC.

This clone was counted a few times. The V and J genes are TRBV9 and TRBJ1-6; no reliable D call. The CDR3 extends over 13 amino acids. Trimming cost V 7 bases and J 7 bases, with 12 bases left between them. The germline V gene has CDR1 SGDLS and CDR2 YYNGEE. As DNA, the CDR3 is TGTGCCAGCTCTCAACAGACCAATTCACCCCTCCACTTT. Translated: CASSQQTNSPLHF.

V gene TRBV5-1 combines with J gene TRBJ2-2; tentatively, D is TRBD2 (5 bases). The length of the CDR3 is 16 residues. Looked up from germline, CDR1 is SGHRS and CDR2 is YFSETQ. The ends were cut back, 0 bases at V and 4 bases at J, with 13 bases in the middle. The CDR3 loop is CASSLVGGSGTGELFF. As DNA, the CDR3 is TGCGCCAGCAGCTTGGTTGGAGGTTCGGGCACCGGGGAGCTGTTTTTT.

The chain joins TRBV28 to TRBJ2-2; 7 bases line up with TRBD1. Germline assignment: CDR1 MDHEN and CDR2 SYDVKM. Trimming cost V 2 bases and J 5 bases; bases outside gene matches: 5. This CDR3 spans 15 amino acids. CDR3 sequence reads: CASSLPGQTTGELFF. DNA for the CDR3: TGTGCCAGCAGTTTACCGGGACAGACAACCGGGGAGCTGTTTTTT.

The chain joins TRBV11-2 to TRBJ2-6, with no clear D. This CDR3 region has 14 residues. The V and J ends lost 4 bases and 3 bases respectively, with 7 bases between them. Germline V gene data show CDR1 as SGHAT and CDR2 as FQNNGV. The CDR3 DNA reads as TGTGCCAGCAGCTCCCAGTTTGGGGCCAACGTCCTGACTTTC. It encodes CASSSQFGANVLTF.

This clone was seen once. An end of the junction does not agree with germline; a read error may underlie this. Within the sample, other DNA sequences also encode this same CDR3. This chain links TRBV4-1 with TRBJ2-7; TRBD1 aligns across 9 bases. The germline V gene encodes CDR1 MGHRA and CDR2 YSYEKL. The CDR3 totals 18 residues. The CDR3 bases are TGCGCCAGTAGCCAAGCCCTATGGGGGACAGGGACCTCCTACGAGCAGTACTTC. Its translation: CASSQALWGTGTSYEQYF.

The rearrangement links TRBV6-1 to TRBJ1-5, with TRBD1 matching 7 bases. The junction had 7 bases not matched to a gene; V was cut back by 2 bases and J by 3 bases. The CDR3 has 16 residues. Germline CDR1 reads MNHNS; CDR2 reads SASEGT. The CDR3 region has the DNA TGTGCCAGCAGTGAATTAGGGACAGCATCCAATCAGCCCCAGCATTTT. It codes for CASSELGTASNQPQHF.

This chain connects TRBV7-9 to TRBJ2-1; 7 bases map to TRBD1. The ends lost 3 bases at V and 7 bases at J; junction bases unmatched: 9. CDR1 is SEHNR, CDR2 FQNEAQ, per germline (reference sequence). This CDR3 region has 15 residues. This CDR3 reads CASSFPGQKTNEQFF. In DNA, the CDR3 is TGTGCCAGCAGCTTCCCGGGACAGAAAACAAATGAGCAGTTCTTC.

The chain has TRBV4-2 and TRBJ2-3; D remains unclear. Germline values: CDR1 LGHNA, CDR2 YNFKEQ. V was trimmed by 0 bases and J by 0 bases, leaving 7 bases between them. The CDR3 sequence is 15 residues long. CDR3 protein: CASSQESGSTDTQYF. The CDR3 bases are TGTGCCAGCAGCCAAGAATCCGGGAGCACAGATACGCAGTATTTT.

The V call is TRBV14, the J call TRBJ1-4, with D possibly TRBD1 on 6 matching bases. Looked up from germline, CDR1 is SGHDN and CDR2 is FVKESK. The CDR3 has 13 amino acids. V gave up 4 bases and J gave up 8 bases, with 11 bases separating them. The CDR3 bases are TGTGCCAGCAGCCCTCGCGGGGGCGAAAAACTGTTTTTT. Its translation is CASSPRGGEKLFF.

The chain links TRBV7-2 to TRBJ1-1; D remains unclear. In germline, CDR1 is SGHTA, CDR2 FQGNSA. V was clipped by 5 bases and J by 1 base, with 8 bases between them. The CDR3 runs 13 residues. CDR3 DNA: TGTGCCAGCAGCAGTACACCGAACACTGAAGCTTTCTTT. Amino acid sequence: CASSSTPNTEAFF.

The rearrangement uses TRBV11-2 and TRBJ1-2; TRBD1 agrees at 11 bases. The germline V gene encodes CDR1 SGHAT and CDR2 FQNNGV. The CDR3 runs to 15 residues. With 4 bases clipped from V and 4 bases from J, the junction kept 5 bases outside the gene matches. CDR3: CASSSGQGAIYGYTF. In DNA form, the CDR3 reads TGTGCCAGCAGCTCTGGACAGGGGGCTATCTATGGCTACACCTTC.

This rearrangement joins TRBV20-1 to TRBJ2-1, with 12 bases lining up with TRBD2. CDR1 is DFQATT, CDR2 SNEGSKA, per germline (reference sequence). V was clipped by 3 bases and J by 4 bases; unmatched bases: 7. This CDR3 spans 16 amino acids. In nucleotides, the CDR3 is TGCAGTGCTAGTGAACTAGCGGGGGGCGCTTACAATGAGCAGTTCTTC. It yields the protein CSASELAGGAYNEQFF.

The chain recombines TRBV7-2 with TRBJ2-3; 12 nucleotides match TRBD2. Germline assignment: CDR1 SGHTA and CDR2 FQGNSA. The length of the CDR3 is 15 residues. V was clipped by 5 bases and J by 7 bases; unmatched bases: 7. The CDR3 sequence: CASSNGLAGTHTQYF. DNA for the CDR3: TGTGCCAGCAGCAACGGACTAGCGGGGACCCATACGCAGTATTTT.

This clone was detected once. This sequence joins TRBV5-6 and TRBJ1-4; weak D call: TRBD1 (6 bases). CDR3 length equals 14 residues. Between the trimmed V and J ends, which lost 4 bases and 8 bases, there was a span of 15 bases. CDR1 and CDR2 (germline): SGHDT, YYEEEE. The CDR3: CASSPQGRGEKLFF. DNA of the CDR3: TGTGCCAGCAGCCCACAGGGTAGAGGAGAAAAACTGTTTTTT.

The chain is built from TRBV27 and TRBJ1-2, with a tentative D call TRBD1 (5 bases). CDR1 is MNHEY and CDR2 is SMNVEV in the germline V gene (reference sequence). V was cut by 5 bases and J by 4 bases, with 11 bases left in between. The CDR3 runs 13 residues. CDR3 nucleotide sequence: TGTGCCAGCAGTCCCCTGGGGCGCTATGGCTACACCTTC. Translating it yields CASSPLGRYGYTF.

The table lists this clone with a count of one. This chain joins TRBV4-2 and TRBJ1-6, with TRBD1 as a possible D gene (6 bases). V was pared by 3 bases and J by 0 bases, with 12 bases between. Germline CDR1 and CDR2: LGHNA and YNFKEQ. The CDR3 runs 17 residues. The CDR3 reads CASSQGAVSSYNSPLHF. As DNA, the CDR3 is TGTGCCAGCAGCCAGGGGGCAGTGAGCTCCTATAATTCACCCCTCCACTTT.

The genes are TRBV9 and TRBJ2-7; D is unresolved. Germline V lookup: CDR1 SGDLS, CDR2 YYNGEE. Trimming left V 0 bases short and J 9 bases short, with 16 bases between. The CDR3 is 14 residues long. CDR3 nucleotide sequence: TGTGCCAGCAGCGTAGACAGTTCCATAATTGGGCAGTACTTC. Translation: CASSVDSSIIGQYF.

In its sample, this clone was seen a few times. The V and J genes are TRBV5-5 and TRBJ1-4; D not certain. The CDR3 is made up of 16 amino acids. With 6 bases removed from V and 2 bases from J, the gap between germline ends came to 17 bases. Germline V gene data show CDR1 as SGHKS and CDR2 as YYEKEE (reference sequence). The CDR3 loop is CASKTLLSGTNEKLFF. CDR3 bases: TGTGCCAGCAAAACCCTACTTTCGGGGACTAATGAAAAACTGTTTTTT.

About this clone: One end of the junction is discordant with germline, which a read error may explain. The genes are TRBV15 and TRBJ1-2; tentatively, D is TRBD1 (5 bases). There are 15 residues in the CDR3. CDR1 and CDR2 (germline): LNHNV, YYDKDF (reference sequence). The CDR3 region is CATSRVGGDSTGYTF. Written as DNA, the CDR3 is TGTGCCACCAGTAGAGTTGGGGGGGATTCTACTGGCTACACCTTC.

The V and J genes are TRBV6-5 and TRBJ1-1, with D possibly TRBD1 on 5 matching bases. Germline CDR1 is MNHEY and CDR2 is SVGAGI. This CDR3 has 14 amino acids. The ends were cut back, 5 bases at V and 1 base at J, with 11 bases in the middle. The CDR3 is CASSPIDRNTEAFF. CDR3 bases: TGTGCCAGCAGTCCTATTGACAGGAACACTGAAGCTTTCTTT.

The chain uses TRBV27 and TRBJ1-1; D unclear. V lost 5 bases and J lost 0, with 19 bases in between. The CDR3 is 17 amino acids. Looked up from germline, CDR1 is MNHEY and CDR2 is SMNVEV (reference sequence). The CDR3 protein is CASSPKVGEVMNTEAFF. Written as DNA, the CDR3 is TGTGCCAGCAGTCCGAAGGTCGGGGAGGTAATGAACACTGAAGCTTTCTTT.

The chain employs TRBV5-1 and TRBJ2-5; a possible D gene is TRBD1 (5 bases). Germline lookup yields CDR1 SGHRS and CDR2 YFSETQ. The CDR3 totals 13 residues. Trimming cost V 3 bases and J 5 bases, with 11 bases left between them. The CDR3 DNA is TGCGCCAGCAGCTCAGGGAAGAGGGAGACCCAGTACTTC. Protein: CASSSGKRETQYF.